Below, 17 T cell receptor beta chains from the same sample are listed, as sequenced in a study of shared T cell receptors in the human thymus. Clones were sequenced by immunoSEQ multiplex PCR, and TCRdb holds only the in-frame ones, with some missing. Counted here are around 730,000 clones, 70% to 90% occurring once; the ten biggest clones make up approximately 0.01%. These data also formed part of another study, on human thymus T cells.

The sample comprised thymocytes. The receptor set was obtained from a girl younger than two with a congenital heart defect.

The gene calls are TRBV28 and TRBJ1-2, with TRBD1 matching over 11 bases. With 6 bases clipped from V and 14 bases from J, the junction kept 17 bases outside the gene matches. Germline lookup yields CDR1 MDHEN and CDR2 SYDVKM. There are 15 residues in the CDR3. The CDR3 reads CASSPAPGTGGGDTF. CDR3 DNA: TGTGCCAGCAGCCCAGCGCCGGGGACAGGGGGTGGTGATACCTTC.

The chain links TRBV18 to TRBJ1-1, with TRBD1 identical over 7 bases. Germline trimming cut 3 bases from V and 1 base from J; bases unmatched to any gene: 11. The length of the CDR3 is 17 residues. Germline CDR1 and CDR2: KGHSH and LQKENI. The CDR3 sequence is CASSPGTEKATNTEAFF. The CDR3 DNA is TGTGCCAGCTCACCCGGGACAGAAAAGGCTACGAACACTGAAGCTTTCTTT.

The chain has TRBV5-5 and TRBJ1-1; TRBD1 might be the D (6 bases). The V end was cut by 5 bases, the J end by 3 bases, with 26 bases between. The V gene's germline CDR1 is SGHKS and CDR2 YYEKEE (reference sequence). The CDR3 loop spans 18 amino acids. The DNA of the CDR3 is TGTGCCAGCAGGCTGGATGACAGGCCTAGACCTGATTACACTGAAGCTTTCTTT. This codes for CASRLDDRPRPDYTEAFF.

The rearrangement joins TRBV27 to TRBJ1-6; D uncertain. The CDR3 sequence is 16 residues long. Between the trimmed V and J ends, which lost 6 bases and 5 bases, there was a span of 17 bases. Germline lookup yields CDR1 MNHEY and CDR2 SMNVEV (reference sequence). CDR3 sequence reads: CASSPSRRAHNSPLHF. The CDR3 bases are TGTGCCAGCAGCCCGTCAAGGAGGGCACATAATTCACCCCTCCACTTT.

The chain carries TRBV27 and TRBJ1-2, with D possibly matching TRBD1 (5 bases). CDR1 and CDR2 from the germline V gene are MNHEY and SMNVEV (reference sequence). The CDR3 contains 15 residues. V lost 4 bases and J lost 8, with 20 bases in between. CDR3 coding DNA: TGTGCCAGCAGTTCGTCGGGAGGGACCACCCGGGGCTACACCTTC. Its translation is CASSSSGGTTRGYTF.

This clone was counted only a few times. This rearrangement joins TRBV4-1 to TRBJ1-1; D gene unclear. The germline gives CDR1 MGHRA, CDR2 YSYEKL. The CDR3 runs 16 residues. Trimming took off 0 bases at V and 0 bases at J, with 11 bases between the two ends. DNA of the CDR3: TGCGCCAGCAGCCAAGATGTTGGGCTCATGAACACTGAAGCTTTCTTT. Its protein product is CASSQDVGLMNTEAFF.

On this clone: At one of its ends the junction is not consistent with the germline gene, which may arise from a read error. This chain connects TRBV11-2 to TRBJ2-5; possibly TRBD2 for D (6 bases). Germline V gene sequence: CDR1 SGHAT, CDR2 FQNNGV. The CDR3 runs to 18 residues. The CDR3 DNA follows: TGTGCCAGCAGCTTAGACACACCCTCGGGAGCCTCCCAAGAGTCCCAGTACTTC. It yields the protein CASSLDTPSGASQESQYF.

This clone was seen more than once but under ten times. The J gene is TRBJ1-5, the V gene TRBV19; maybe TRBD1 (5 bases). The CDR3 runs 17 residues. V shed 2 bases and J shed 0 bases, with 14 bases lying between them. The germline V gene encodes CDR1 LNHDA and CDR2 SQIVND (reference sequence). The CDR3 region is CASSIMLTDYSNQPQHF. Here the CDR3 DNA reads TGTGCCAGTAGTATAATGTTGACAGATTATAGCAATCAGCCCCAGCATTTT.

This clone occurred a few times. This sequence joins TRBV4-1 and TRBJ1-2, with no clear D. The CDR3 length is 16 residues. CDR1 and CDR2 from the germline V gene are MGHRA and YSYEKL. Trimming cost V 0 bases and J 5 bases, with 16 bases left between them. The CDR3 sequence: CASSQDRPPYLYGYTF. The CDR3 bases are TGCGCCAGCAGCCAAGACAGGCCCCCCTACCTTTATGGCTACACCTTC.

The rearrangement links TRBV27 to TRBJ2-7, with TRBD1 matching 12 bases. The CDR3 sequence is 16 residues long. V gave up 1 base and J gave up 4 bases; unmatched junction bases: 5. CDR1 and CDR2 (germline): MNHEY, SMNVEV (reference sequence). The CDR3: CASSLLPGQGAYEQYF. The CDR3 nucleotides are TGTGCCAGCAGTTTATTGCCGGGACAGGGGGCTTACGAGCAGTACTTC.

The CDR3 loop reads CASSFRLTSGSLYEQYF. The CDR3 coding sequence is TGTGCCAGCAGCTTTAGATTGACTAGCGGGAGCCTCTACGAGCAGTACTTC. The chain recombines TRBV7-2 with TRBJ2-7; 12 positions agree with TRBD2. CDR1 is SGHTA, CDR2 FQGNSA, per germline. The CDR3 runs 17 residues. V gave up 3 bases and J gave up 3 bases; unmatched junction bases: 9.

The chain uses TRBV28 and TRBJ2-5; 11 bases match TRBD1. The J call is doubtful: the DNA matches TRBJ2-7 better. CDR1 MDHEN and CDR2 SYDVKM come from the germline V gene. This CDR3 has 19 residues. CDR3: CASTPISDRGRGVSHEQYF. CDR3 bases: TGTGCCAGCACCCCGATATCGGACAGGGGGCGCGGGGTGTCCCACGAGCAGTACTTC.

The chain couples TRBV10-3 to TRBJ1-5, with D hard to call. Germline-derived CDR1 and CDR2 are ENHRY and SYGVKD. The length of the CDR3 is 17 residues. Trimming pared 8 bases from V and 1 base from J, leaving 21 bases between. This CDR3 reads CAIGGSLGMGSNQPQHF. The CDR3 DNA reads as TGTGCCATCGGCGGGTCTTTGGGGATGGGGAGCAATCAGCCCCAGCATTTT.

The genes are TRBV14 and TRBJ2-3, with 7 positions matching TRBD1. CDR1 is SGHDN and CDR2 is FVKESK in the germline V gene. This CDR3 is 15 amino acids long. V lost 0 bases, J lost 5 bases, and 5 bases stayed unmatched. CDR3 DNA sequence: TGTGCCAGCAGCCAAGAAAAGGCAGGGGGAGATACGCAGTATTTT. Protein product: CASSQEKAGGDTQYF.

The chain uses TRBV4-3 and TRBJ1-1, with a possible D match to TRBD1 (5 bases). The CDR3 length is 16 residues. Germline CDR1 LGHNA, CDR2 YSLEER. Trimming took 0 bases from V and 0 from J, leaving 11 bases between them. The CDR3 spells CASSQESGGMNTEAFF. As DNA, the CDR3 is TGCGCCAGCAGCCAAGAATCGGGGGGGATGAACACTGAAGCTTTCTTT.

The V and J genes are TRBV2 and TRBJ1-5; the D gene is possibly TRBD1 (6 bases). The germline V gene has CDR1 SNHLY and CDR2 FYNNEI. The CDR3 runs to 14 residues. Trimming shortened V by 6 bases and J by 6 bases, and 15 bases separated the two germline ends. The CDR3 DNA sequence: TGTGCCAGCAGGGATAGGGGGGGAGGTCAGCCCCAGCATTTT. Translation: CASRDRGGGQPQHF.

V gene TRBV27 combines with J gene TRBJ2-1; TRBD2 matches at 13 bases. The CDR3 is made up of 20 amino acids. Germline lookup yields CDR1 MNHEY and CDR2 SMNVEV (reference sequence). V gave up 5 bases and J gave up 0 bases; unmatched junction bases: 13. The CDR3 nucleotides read TGTGCCAGCAGTCCGCCGTTAACTAGCGGGGGGGCGAGCTCCTACAATGAGCAGTTCTTC. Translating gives CASSPPLTSGGASSYNEQFF.